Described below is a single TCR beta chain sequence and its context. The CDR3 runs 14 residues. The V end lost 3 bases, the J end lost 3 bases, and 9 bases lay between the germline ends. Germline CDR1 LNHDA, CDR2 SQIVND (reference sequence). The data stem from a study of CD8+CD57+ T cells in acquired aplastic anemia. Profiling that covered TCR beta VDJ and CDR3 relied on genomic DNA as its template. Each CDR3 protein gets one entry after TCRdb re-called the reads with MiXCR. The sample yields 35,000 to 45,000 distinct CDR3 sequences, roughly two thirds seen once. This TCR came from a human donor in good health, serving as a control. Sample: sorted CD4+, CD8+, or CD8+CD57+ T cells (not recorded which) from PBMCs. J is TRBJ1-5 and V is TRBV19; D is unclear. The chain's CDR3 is CASSMAWVNQPQHF. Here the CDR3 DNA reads TGTGCCAGTAGTATGGCGTGGGTCAATCAGCCCCAGCATTTT. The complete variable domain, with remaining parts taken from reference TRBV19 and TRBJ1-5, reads DGGITQSPKYLFRKEGQNVTLSCEQNLNHDAMYWYRQDPGQGLRLIYYSQIVNDFQKGDIAEGYSVSREKKESFPLTVTSAQKNPTAFYLCASSMAWVNQPQHFGDGTRLSIL.